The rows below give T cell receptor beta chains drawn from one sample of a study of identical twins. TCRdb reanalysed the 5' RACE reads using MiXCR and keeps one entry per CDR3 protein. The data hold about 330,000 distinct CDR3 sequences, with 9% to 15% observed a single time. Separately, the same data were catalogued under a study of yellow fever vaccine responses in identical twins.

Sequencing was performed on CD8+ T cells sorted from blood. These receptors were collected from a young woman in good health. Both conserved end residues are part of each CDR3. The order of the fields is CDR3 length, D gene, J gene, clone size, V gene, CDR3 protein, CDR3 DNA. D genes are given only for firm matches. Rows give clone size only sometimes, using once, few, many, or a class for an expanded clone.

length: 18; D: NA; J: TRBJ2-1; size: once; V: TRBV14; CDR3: CASSQTASPGRTYNEQFF; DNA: TGTGCCAGCAGCCAAACCGCTAGCCCGGGCCGAACCTACAATGAGCAGTTCTTC
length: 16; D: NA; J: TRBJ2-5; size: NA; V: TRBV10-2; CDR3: CASTADSYPSQETQYF; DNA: TGCGCCAGCACGGCGGACTCTTACCCTTCGCAAGAGACCCAGTACTTC
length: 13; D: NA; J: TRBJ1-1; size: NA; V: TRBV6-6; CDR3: CASSYYENTEAFF; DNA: TGTGCCAGCAGTTATTATGAGAACACTGAAGCTTTCTTT
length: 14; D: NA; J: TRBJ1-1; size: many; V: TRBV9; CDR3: CASSVVRKNTEAFF; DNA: TGTGCCAGCAGCGTAGTCCGTAAAAACACTGAAGCTTTCTTT
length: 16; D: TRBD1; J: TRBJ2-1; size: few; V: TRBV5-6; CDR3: CASSYPDRGPYNEQFF; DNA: TGTGCCAGCAGCTACCCCGACAGGGGCCCTTACAATGAGCAGTTCTTC
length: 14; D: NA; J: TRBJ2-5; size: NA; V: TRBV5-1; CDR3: CASSWRGHQETQYF; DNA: TGCGCCAGCAGCTGGAGGGGGCACCAAGAGACCCAGTACTTC
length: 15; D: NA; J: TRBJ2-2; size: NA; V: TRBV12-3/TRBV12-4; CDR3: CASSKNQGRTGELFF; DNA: TGTGCCAGCAGTAAGAATCAGGGGAGAACCGGGGAGCTGTTTTTT
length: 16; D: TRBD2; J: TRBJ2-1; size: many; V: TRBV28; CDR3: CASSLRLGLDNNEQFF; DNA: TGTGCCAGCAGTTTACGGCTCGGACTAGACAACAATGAGCAGTTCTTC
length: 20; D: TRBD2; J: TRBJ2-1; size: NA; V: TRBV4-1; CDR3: CASSQDQTSGRASRYNEQFF; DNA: TGCGCCAGCAGCCAAGATCAAACTAGCGGGAGGGCCAGTCGGTACAATGAGCAGTTCTTC
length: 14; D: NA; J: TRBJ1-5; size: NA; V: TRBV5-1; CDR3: CASSLGTWGGPQHF; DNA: TGCGCCAGCAGCCTAGGGACATGGGGTGGGCCCCAGCATTTT
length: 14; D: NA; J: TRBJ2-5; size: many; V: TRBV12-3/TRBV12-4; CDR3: CASSLWDQQETQYF; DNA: TGTGCCAGCAGTTTATGGGACCAGCAGGAGACCCAGTACTTC
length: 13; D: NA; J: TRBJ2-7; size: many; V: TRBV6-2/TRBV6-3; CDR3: CASSSLVVDEQYF; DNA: TGTGCCAGCAGTTCCCTAGTAGTCGACGAGCAGTACTTC
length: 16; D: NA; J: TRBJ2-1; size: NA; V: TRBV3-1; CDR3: CASSPAGTRKNNEQFF; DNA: TGTGCCAGCAGCCCCGCCGGGACTCGCAAGAACAATGAGCAGTTCTTC
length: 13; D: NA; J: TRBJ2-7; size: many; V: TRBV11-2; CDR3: CASSLAETYEQYF; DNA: TGTGCCAGCAGCTTAGCTGAAACCTACGAGCAGTACTTC
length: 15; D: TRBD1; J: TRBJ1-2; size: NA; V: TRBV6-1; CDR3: CASSEGETGLGGYTF; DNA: TGTGCCAGCAGTGAAGGGGAGACAGGGCTGGGAGGCTACACCTTC
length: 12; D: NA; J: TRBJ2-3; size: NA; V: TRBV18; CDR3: CASSPELDTQYF; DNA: TGTGCCAGCTCCCCGGAGCTAGATACGCAGTATTTT
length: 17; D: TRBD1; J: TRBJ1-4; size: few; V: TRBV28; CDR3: CASSSGTGGANNEKLFF; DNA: TGTGCCAGCAGTTCCGGGACAGGGGGCGCTAATAACGAAAAACTGTTTTTT
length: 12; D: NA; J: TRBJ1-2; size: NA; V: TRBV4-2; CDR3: CASHGGGHGYTF; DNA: TGTGCCAGCCACGGGGGAGGGCACGGCTACACCTTC
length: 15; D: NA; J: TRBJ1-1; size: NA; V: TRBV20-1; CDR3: CSARDQDGTHTEAFF; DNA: TGCAGTGCTAGAGATCAAGACGGGACCCACACTGAAGCTTTCTTT
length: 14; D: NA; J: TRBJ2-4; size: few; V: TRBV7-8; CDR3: CASSLDALKNIQYF; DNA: TGTGCCAGCAGCTTAGACGCCTTAAAAAACATTCAGTACTTC
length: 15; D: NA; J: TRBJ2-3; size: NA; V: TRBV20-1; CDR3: CSARDLRTTTDTQYF; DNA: TGCAGTGCTAGAGACCTCCGGACAACAACAGATACGCAGTATTTT
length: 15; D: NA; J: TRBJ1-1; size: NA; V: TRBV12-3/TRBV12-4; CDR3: CASSLGGSMNTEAFF; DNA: TGTGCCAGCAGTTTAGGTGGCAGTATGAACACTGAAGCTTTCTTT
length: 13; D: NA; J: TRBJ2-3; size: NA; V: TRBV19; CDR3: CASSWGSGDTQYF; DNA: TGTGCCAGTAGCTGGGGGTCCGGAGATACGCAGTATTTT
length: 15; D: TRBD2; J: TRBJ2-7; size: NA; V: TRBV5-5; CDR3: CASSLGSSGQYEQYF; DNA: TGTGCCAGCAGCTTGGGGTCTAGCGGCCAATACGAGCAGTACTTC
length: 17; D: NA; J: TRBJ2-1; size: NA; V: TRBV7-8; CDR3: CASSFSREWGTYNEQFF; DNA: TGTGCCAGCAGCTTCAGCCGGGAGTGGGGAACCTACAATGAGCAGTTCTTC
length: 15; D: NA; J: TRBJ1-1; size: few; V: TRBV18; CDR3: CASSPSGPEGTEAFF; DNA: TGTGCCAGCTCACCGTCAGGCCCCGAGGGGACTGAAGCTTTCTTT
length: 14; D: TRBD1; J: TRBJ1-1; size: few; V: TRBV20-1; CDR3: CSAMDRDMNTEAFF; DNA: TGCAGTGCTATGGACAGGGACATGAACACTGAAGCTTTCTTT
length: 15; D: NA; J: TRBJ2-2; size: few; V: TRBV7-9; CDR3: CASSLAGPNTGELFF; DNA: TGTGCCAGCAGCTTAGCAGGACCGAACACCGGGGAGCTGTTTTTT
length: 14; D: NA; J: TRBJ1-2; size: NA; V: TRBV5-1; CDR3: CASSFSGQGDGYTF; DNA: TGCGCCAGCAGCTTCTCGGGGCAGGGAGATGGCTACACCTTC
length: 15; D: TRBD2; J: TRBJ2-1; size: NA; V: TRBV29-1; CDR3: CSVGSGGAIYNEQFF; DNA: TGCAGCGTTGGTAGCGGGGGGGCCATCTACAATGAGCAGTTCTTC
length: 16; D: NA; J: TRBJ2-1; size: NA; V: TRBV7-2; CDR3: CASSKATQPARNEQFF; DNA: TGTGCCAGCAGCAAAGCTACACAACCCGCGCGCAATGAGCAGTTCTTC
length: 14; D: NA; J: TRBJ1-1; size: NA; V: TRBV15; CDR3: CATSSRTGDTEAFF; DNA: TGTGCCACCAGCAGCCGGACGGGGGACACTGAAGCTTTCTTT
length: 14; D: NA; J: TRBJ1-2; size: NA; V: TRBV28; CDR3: CASRQPFRDYGYTF; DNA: TGTGCCAGCCGACAGCCATTTCGAGACTATGGCTACACCTTC
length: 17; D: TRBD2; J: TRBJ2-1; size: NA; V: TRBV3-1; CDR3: CASSKTGASGRLDEQFF; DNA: TGTGCCTCCAGCAAGACCGGAGCTAGCGGGCGTTTAGATGAGCAGTTCTTC
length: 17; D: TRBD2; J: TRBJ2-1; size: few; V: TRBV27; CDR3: CASSVEGTSGAYNEQFF; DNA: TGTGCCAGCAGTGTAGAAGGGACTAGCGGAGCGTACAATGAGCAGTTCTTC
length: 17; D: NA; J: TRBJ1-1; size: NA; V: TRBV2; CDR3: CASTTRLLRVLGTEAFF; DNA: TGTGCCAGCACTACCCGTCTTTTGCGGGTGTTAGGCACTGAAGCTTTCTTT
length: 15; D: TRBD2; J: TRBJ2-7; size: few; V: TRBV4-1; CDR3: CASSQDSGRAREQYF; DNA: TGCGCCAGCAGCCAAGATTCCGGGAGGGCACGCGAGCAGTACTTC
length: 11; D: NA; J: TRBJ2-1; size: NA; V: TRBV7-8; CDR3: CASVVGNEQFF; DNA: TGTGCCAGCGTTGTGGGGAATGAGCAGTTCTTC
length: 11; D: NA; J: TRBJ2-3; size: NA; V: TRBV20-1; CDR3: CSAIRGDTQYF; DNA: TGCAGTGCTATTCGAGGGGATACGCAGTATTTT
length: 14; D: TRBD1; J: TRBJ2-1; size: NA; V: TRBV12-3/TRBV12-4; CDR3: CASSSDRGLGEQFF; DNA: TGTGCCAGCAGTTCGGACAGGGGGCTGGGTGAGCAGTTCTTC
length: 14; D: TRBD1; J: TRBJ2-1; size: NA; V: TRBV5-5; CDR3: CASSLSLGGYEQFF; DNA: TGTGCCAGCAGCTTGAGCCTAGGGGGCTATGAGCAGTTCTTC
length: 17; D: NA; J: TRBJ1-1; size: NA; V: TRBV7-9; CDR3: CASSPPSGQVWNTEAFF; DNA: TGTGCCAGCAGCCCCCCCTCCGGGCAGGTGTGGAACACTGAAGCTTTCTTT
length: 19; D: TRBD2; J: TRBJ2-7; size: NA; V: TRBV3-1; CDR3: CASSQVQRREGQNSYEQYF; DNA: TGTGCCAGCAGCCAAGTTCAGCGGCGGGAGGGCCAGAACTCCTACGAGCAGTACTTC
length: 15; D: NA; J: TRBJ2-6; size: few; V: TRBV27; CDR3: CASSPQGVGANVLTF; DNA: TGTGCCAGCAGTCCACAGGGAGTTGGGGCCAACGTCCTGACTTTC